This TCR beta chain derives from a study of post-analysis software for immune sequencing data (dated by TCRdb to about 2015). At the level of the whole study: Disease courses on record covered relapsing-remitting, secondary progressive and progressive-relapsing multiple sclerosis, though some patients had no subtype annotation. The patient repertoires were set against eleven to twelve previously published healthy control repertoires from donors whose ages ranged from about 6 to 26 years. A subset of samples was prepared in parallel using single-end sample barcoding, then pooled and co-amplified after Illumina adapter ligation.

The library was built by means of PCR. TCRdb names Illumina HiSeq 2500 as the instrument used. To reduce PCR and sequencing biases, unique molecular identifiers were built into the TCR beta cDNA libraries. Per 1 to 10 million input T cells, approximately 500,000 cDNA molecules were obtained, such that each molecule approximated one T cell. The same protocol used for the earlier healthy control dataset was applied to prepare and sequence the patient libraries. Samples belonging to the same batch were prepared together, multiplexed and sequenced on a shared HiSeq lane. Processing in the source paper ran as follows. Raw barcoded reads were processed with MIGEC, and single-read molecular identifier groups were discarded before consensus assembly and CDR3 extraction. VDJtools was used for post-analysis of the clonotype tables, with diversity normalized by down-sampling every dataset to the smallest sample size. In repertoire overlap clustering, CDR3 amino acid sequences, but not nucleotide sequences, were matched to correct batch-related cross-sample contamination. The raw public reads went through TCRdb reprocessing: fastp at Q25, MiXCR clone calling, in-frame beta chains kept. CDR3 protein sequences are deduplicated, and each keeps its most common genes and DNA. In this record, the V and J calls reflect TCRdb's handling and not the investigators' own analysis. The sample records fewer than 900,000 distinct CDR3 sequences, more than 45% of which are singletons. The top ten clonotypes cover roughly 5% of the sample.

This clonotype was observed a handful of times. Which antigen it targets is not known. Base qualities are not at hand, and no much larger clone is one base apart. What the work shows at the level of the full study, not this receptor alone: Significantly lower normalized Chao1 diversity was found in multiple sclerosis patients than in controls, suggesting substantial peripheral T-cell clonal expansion. The multiple sclerosis patient group was slightly younger than the control group. Patients showed significantly higher frequencies than controls for a handful of TRBV segments, among them TRBV5-6, TRBV5-1 and TRBV20-1. When samples were clustered directly using the F measure, samples prepared in the same batch co-clustered strongly, which prompted a batch-effect correction.

Trimming leaves V shorter by 7 bases and J shorter by 4 bases, with the junction holding 6 bases beyond the gene matches. The germline V gene specifies SQVTM as CDR1 and ANQGSEA as CDR2. The cysteine opens and the phenylalanine closes a CDR3 of 14 amino acids. Here the CDR3 DNA is all that survives: 42 bases in frame from base 1. To demonstrate the VDJtools post-analysis software, TCR beta repertoires were profiled from the peripheral blood of 13 young patients with multiple sclerosis. The multiple sclerosis patients were children and adolescents between about 6 and 16 years of age. This receptor was obtained from a girl aged 5 to 17 with multiple sclerosis. The rearranged segments are TRBV29-1 and TRBJ2-3; 12 of the junction bases match TRBD1. The specimen sequenced was blood. Read as DNA, the sequence is TGCAGCGGGACCGGGACAGGGGGCTCAGATACGCAGTATTTT. Its translation is CSGTGTGGSDTQYF.